Listed here are 14 T cell receptor beta chains from one sample, sequenced in a study of siplizumab effects on memory and regulatory T cells. Assay used: immunoSEQ multiplex PCR; TCRdb lists only in-frame clones, some missing. The sample holds some 100,000 clones, approximately 91% seen once. Sequencing was done on a sample of CD4+ T cells sorted from blood. Receptors were obtained from a human donor in good health. Some clones in this sample may be carry-over from other donors' samples.

V gene TRBV6-1 combines with J gene TRBJ2-2; 11 bases match TRBD2. CDR3 length equals 16 residues. V was pared by 3 bases and J by 4 bases, with 4 bases of the junction left unmatched. Germline V gene data show CDR1 as MNHNS and CDR2 as SASEGT. The CDR3 region has the DNA TGTGCCAGCAGTGAGGTAGCGGGAGGGCCCACCGGGGAGCTGTTTTTT. This gives the protein CASSEVAGGPTGELFF.

The V gene is TRBV28, the J gene TRBJ2-2; 8 bases match TRBD2. The CDR3 is 15 residues long. Germline CDR1 is MDHEN and CDR2 is SYDVKM. With V trimmed by 3 bases and J by 6 bases, 6 bases remained unmatched. The chain's CDR3 is CASSLSGSYAGELFF. CDR3 in DNA: TGTGCCAGCAGTTTGAGCGGGAGCTACGCCGGGGAGCTGTTTTTT.

CDR3 in DNA: TGTGCCAGCAGTTACTCGTTTCCAGGGAAGGGCTACGAGCAGTACTTC. This gives the protein CASSYSFPGKGYEQYF. The V and J genes are TRBV6-6 and TRBJ2-7, with D maybe TRBD1 (5 bases). CDR3 length: 16 amino acids. The germline V and J ends were trimmed by 0 bases and 3 bases, with 15 bases remaining between them. Germline values: CDR1 MNHNY, CDR2 SVGAGI (reference sequence).

The rearrangement links TRBV5-4 to TRBJ2-1; D is uncertain. Germline values: CDR1 SGHNT, CDR2 YYREEE (reference sequence). The CDR3 runs to 17 residues. The V and J ends lost 0 bases and 4 bases respectively, with 17 bases between them. The CDR3 spells CASSLALAVPPYNEQFF. The CDR3 bases are TGTGCCAGCAGCTTGGCGTTAGCTGTCCCTCCATACAATGAGCAGTTCTTC.

The gene calls are TRBV4-1 and TRBJ2-5; D unclear. Trimming took off 0 bases at V and 0 bases at J, with 8 bases between the two ends. The CDR3 runs to 15 residues. The germline V gene encodes CDR1 MGHRA and CDR2 YSYEKL. This CDR3 reads CASSQDSGYQETQYF. The DNA of the CDR3 is TGCGCCAGCAGCCAAGATTCTGGGTACCAAGAGACCCAGTACTTC.

The V and J genes are TRBV27 and TRBJ2-5; 11 positions match TRBD1. The CDR3 loop spans 15 amino acids. The V gene's germline CDR1 is MNHEY and CDR2 SMNVEV (reference sequence). J gave up 5 bases and V 4 bases, and 6 bases lay outside the gene matches. CDR3 bases: TGTGCCAGCAGTTCTCGGACAGGGGGCCGCGAGACCCAGTACTTC. Translating gives CASSSRTGGRETQYF.

This clone was observed once. This rearrangement joins TRBV27 to TRBJ1-4, with D possibly being TRBD1 (6 bases). This CDR3 comprises 13 residues. Germline V lookup: CDR1 MNHEY, CDR2 SMNVEV (reference sequence). The ends were cut back, 3 bases at V and 8 bases at J, with 10 bases in the middle. The CDR3 region is CASSFVGGEKLFF. CDR3 DNA: TGTGCCAGCAGTTTCGTAGGGGGAGAAAAACTGTTTTTT. The whole variable domain, filled in from reference TRBV27 and TRBJ1-4, reads EAQVTQNPRYLITVTGKKLTVTCSQNMNHEYMSWYRQDPGLGLRQIYYSMNVEVTDKGDVPEGYKVSRKEKRNFPLILESPSPNQTSLYFCASSFVGGEKLFFGSGTQLSVL.

V usage is TRBV6-1 and J usage is TRBJ1-2; unclear D gene. Germline CDR1 reads MNHNS; CDR2 reads SASEGT. The CDR3 covers 11 residues. Deletions cut 7 bases from V and 6 bases from J, with 9 bases between. CDR3 sequence (DNA): TGTGCCAGCACGCAGAGCGATGGCTACACCTTC. Its protein is CASTQSDGYTF.

The chain employs TRBV18 and TRBJ1-4, with 7 bases aligning to TRBD1. CDR3 length: 14 amino acids. Germline V gives CDR1 KGHSH, CDR2 LQKENI. V shed 8 bases and J 5 bases; nucleotides not matched to a gene: 8. In nucleotides, the CDR3 is TGTGCCAGCGTGACCGGGACAGAAAATGAAAAACTGTTTTTT. This gives the protein CASVTGTENEKLFF.

The chain employs TRBV5-6 and TRBJ2-2, with D tentatively TRBD2 (5 bases). The germline V and J ends were trimmed by 1 base and 0 bases, with 10 bases remaining between them. CDR1 and CDR2 (germline): SGHDT, YYEEEE. This CDR3 is 16 amino acids long. The CDR3 region has the DNA TGTGCCAGCAGCTTGATTGAACTAGCGAACACCGGGGAGCTGTTTTTT. It is translated as CASSLIELANTGELFF.

CDR3 nucleotides: TGCGCCAGCCGAGGGACAGGGGGCCTCAATGAGCAGTTCTTC. Protein: CASRGTGGLNEQFF. The chain recombines TRBV4-1 with TRBJ2-1; 12 bases align to TRBD1. Germline V lookup: CDR1 MGHRA, CDR2 YSYEKL. The V and J ends lost 8 bases and 6 bases, in that order; junction bases with no gene match: 5. The CDR3 runs to 14 residues.

The genes are TRBV5-6 and TRBJ2-5; D is ambiguous. Trimming stripped 2 bases from V and 2 bases from J, with 7 bases between. The V gene's germline CDR1 is SGHDT and CDR2 YYEEEE. This CDR3 contains 13 residues. CDR3 amino acids: CASSLGPQETQYF. The DNA of the CDR3 is TGTGCCAGCAGCTTAGGACCTCAAGAGACCCAGTACTTC.

This sequence joins TRBV2 and TRBJ2-2; 8 bases are shared with TRBD1. CDR3 length equals 15 residues. The germline CDR1 and CDR2 sequences are SNHLY and FYNNEI. The junction had 5 bases not matched to a gene; V was cut back by 4 bases and J by 4 bases. The CDR3: CASSAGTGSTGELFF. CDR3 sequence (DNA): TGTGCCAGCAGTGCCGGGACAGGCTCCACCGGGGAGCTGTTTTTT.

The chain has TRBV7-2 and TRBJ1-2; 7 positions match TRBD1. Germline V gene sequence: CDR1 SGHTA, CDR2 FQGNSA. CDR3 length: 13 residues. V lost 3 bases and J lost 5; bases outside the gene matches: 3. CDR3 nucleotide sequence: TGTGCCAGCAGCTTGAAGACAGGGTATGGCTACACCTTC. Protein product: CASSLKTGYGYTF.